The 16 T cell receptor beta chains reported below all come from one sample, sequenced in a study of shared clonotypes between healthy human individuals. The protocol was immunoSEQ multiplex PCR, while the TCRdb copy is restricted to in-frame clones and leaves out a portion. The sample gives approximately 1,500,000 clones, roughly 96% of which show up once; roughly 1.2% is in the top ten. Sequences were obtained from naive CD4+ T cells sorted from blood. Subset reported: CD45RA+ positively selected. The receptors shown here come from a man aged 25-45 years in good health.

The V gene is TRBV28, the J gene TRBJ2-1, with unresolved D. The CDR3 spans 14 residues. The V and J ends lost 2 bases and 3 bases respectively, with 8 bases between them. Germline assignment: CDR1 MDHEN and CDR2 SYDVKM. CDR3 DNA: TGTGCCAGCAGTTTAGACACCCTCTACAATGAGCAGTTCTTC. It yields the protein CASSLDTLYNEQFF. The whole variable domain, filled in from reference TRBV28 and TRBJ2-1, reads DVKVTQSSRYLVKRTGEKVFLECVQDMDHENMFWYRQDPGLGLRLIYFSYDVKMKEKGDIPEGYSVSREKKERFSLILESASTNQTSMYLCASSLDTLYNEQFFGPGTRLTVL.

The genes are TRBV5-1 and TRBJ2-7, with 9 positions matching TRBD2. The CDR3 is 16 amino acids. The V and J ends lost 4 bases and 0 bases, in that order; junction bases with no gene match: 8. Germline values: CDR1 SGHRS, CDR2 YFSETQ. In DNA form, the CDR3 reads TGCGCCAGCAGCAGGACTAGCGCCGCGAGCTCCTACGAGCAGTACTTC. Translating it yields CASSRTSAASSYEQYF.

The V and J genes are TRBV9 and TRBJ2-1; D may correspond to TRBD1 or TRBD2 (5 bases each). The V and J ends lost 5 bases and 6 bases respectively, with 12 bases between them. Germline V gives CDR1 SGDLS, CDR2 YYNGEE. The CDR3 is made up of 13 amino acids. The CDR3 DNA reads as TGTGCCAGCAGGGGGACGGCCGGCAATGAGCAGTTCTTC. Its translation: CASRGTAGNEQFF.

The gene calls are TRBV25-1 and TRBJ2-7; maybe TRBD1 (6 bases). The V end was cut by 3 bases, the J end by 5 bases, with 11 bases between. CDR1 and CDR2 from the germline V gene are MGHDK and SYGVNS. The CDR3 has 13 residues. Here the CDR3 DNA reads TGTGCCAGCAGTGAGCCAGGGGCTCACGAGCAGTACTTC. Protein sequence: CASSEPGAHEQYF.

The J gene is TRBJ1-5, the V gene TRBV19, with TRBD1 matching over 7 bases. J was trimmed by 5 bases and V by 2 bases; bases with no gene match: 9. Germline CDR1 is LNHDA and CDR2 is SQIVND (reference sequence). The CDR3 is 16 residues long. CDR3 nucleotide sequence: TGTGCCAGTAGTATATCTTACAGGGGTCAGGATCAGCCCCAGCATTTT. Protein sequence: CASSISYRGQDQPQHF.

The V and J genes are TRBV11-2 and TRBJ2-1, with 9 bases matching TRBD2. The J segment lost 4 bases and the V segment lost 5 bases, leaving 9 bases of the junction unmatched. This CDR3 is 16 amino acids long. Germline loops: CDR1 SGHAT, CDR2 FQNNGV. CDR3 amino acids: CASSRVSGSKYNEQFF. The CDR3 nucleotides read TGTGCCAGCAGCCGGGTTAGCGGGAGCAAGTACAATGAGCAGTTCTTC.

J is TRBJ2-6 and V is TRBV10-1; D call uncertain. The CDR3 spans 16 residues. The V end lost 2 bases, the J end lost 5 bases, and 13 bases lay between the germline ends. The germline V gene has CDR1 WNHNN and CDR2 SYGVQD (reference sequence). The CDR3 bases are TGCGCCAGCAGTGAGCCGGGCCTTCGTCGGGCCAACGTCCTGACTTTC. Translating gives CASSEPGLRRANVLTF.

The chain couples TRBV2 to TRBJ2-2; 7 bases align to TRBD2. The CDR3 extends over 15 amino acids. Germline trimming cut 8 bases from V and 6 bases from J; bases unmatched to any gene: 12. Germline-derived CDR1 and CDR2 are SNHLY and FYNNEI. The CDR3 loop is CASGRGLVSAGELFF. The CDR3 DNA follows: TGTGCCAGCGGGCGAGGACTAGTCTCTGCCGGGGAGCTGTTTTTT.

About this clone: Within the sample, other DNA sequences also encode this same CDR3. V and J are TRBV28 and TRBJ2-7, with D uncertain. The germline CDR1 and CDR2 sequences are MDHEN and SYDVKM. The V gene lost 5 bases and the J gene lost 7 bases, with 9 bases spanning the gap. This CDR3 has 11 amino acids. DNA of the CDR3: TGTGCCAGCAGTCTCAATTGGGAGCAGTACTTC. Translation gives CASSLNWEQYF.

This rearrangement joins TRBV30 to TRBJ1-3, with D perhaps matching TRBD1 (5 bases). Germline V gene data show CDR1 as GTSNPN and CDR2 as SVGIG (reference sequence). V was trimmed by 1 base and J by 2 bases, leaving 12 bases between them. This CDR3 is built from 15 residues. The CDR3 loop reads CAWSAEIRAGNTIYF. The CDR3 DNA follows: TGTGCCTGGAGTGCGGAGATCAGGGCTGGAAACACCATATATTTT.

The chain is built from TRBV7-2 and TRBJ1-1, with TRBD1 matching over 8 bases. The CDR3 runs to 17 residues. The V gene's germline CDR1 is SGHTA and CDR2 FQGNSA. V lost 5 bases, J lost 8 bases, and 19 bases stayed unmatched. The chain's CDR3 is CASSPQEETGGRSEAFF. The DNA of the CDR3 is TGTGCCAGCAGCCCCCAGGAAGAAACAGGGGGAAGGTCAGAAGCTTTCTTT.

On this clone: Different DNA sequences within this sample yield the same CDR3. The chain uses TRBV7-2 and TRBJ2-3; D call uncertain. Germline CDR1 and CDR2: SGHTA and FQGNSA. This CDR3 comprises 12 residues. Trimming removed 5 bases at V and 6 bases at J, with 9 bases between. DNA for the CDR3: TGTGCCAGCAGCCTCGGCTTGGATACGCAGTATTTT. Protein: CASSLGLDTQYF.

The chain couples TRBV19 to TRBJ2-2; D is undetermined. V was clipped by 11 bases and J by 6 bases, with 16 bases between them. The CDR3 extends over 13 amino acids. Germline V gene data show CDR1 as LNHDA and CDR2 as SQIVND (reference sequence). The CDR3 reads CACSVVSAGELFF. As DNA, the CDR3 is TGTGCCTGCTCGGTGGTCTCAGCCGGGGAGCTGTTTTTT.

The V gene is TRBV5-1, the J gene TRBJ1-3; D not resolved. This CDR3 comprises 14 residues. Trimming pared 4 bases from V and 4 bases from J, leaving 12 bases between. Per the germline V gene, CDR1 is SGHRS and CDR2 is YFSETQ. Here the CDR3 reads CASSVGGLGNTIYF. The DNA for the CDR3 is TGCGCCAGCAGCGTGGGAGGGCTCGGAAACACCATATATTTT.

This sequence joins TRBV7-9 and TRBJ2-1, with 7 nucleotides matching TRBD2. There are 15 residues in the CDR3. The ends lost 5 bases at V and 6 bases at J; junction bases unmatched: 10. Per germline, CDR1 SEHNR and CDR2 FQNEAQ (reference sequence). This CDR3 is CASSPPGTMVNEQFF. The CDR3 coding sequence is TGTGCCAGCAGCCCGCCCGGGACTATGGTCAATGAGCAGTTCTTC.

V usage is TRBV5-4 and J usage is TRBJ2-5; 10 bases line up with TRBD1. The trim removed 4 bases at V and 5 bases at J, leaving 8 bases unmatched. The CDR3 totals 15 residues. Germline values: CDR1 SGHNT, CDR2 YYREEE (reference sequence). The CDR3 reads CASSRDRGLRETQYF. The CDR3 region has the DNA TGTGCCAGCAGCAGGGACAGGGGACTAAGGGAGACCCAGTACTTC.